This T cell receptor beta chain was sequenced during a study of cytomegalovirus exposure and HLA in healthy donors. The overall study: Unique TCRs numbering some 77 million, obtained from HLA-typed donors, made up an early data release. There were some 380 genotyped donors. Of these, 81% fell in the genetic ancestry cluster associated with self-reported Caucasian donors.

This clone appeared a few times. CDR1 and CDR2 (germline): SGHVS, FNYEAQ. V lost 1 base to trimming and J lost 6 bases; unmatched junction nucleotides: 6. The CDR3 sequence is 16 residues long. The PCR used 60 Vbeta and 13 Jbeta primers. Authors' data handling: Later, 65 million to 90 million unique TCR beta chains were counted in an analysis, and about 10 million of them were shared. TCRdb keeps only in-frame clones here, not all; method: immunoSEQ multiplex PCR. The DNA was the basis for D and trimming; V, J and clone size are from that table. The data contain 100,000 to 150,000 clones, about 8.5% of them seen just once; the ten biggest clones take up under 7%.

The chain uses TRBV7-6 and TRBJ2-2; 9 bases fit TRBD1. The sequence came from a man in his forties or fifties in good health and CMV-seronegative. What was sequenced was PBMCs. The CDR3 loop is CASSLGDRGIAGELFF. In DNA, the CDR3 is TGTGCCAGCAGCTTAGGAGACAGGGGGATCGCCGGGGAGCTGTTTTTT.